Below are 18 T cell receptor beta chains sequenced from a single sample in a study of technical replicates of blood from several donors. Only in-frame clones appear in the TCRdb table, and some are missing; sequencing was by immunoSEQ multiplex PCR. The sample contains around 100,000 clones, 95% to 97% of which appear only once. The sample taken for sequencing was T cells isolated from PBMCs. These receptors were obtained from a human donor in good health.

This clone was observed once. V usage is TRBV4-2 and J usage is TRBJ2-3; 10 nucleotides align to TRBD1. J lost 4 bases, V lost 3 bases, and 7 bases had no gene match. The CDR3 loop spans 16 amino acids. The germline gives CDR1 LGHNA, CDR2 YNFKEQ. CDR3 loop: CASSQDGQGDADTQYF. The CDR3 nucleotides are TGTGCCAGCAGCCAGGATGGACAGGGGGACGCAGATACGCAGTATTTT.

This rearrangement joins TRBV4-1 to TRBJ1-1, with 7 bases that match TRBD1. The germline CDR1 and CDR2 sequences are MGHRA and YSYEKL. The ends lost 1 base at V and 2 bases at J; junction bases unmatched: 7. The CDR3 contains 16 residues. CDR3 sequence reads: CASSQVRLGGNTEAFF. CDR3 sequence (DNA): TGCGCCAGCAGCCAAGTGCGCCTAGGGGGCAACACTGAAGCTTTCTTT.

The gene calls are TRBV27 and TRBJ1-6; possible D gene TRBD1, 6 bases. CDR1 is MNHEY, CDR2 SMNVEV, per germline (reference sequence). This CDR3 has 16 residues. V shed 6 bases and J shed 1 base, with 13 bases lying between them. DNA of the CDR3: TGTGCCAGCAGCCGGACAGTGCTTTCCTATAATTCACCCCTCCACTTT. This sequence encodes CASSRTVLSYNSPLHF.

The V and J genes are TRBV18 and TRBJ1-5, with D maybe TRBD1 (5 bases). The V gene lost 4 bases and the J gene lost 7 bases, with 14 bases spanning the gap. This CDR3 spans 14 amino acids. CDR1 is KGHSH and CDR2 is LQKENI in the germline V gene. CDR3 loop: CASSRTGVEQPQHF. The CDR3 DNA is TGTGCCAGCTCACGCACAGGAGTCGAACAGCCCCAGCATTTT.

The rearrangement links TRBV19 to TRBJ2-5, with 7 bases matching TRBD1. Trimming at V came to 6 bases and at J to 2 bases, leaving 9 bases not matched to a gene. This CDR3 is 15 amino acids long. Germline V gene lookup returns CDR1 LNHDA and CDR2 SQIVND (reference sequence). CDR3 coding DNA: TGTGCCAGTAGCATCGGACAGGCGCAACAAGAGACCCAGTACTTC. It is translated as CASSIGQAQQETQYF.

The chain has TRBV5-6 and TRBJ1-5; D not certain. The V end lost 2 bases, the J end lost 4 bases, and 13 bases lay between the germline ends. From germline, CDR1 is SGHDT and CDR2 YYEEEE. The length of the CDR3 is 15 residues. The CDR3 reads CASSFSAGGNQPQHF. In DNA, the CDR3 is TGTGCCAGCAGCTTTAGCGCAGGCGGGAATCAGCCCCAGCATTTT.

The DNA of the CDR3 is TGTGCCAGCAGCTTAGTAACCGGGGACTCCTACAATGAGCAGTTCTTC. Translation gives CASSLVTGDSYNEQFF. This chain joins TRBV7-6 and TRBJ2-1; TRBD2 might be the D (5 bases). The V gene's germline CDR1 is SGHVS and CDR2 FNYEAQ. Trimming took 1 base from V and 0 from J, leaving 10 bases between them. This CDR3 region has 16 residues. The full variable domain, rest sourced from reference TRBV7-6 and TRBJ2-1, is GAGVSQSPRYKVTKRGQDVALRCDPISGHVSLYWYRQALGQGPEFLTYFNYEAQQDKSGLPNDRFSAERPEGSISTLTIQRTEQRDSAMYRCASSLVTGDSYNEQFFGPGTRLTVL.

For the CDR3, the DNA is TGTGCCAGCAGCCCGAGAGGGCGAAGCAATCAGCCCCAGCATTTT. Translated: CASSPRGRSNQPQHF. The V gene is TRBV5-6, the J gene TRBJ1-5; no firm D call. The germline V gene encodes CDR1 SGHDT and CDR2 YYEEEE. The CDR3 length is 15 residues. V lost 4 bases to trimming and J lost 1 base, with 12 bases between them.

The J gene is TRBJ1-2, the V gene TRBV5-1; TRBD1 aligns across 9 bases. CDR3 size: 16 residues. Trimming cost V 1 base and J 0 bases; bases outside gene matches: 4. Germline V CDR1 and CDR2: SGHRS, YFSETQ. The CDR3 here is CASSLTGGVSNYGYTF. The CDR3 bases are TGCGCCAGCAGCTTGACAGGGGGCGTATCTAACTATGGCTACACCTTC.

The genes are TRBV7-2 and TRBJ2-7, with D tentatively TRBD2 (6 bases). V lost 3 bases, J lost 0 bases, and 18 bases lay in between. Germline assignment: CDR1 SGHTA and CDR2 FQGNSA. The CDR3 totals 17 residues. For the CDR3, the DNA is TGTGCCAGCAGCTTTGGCGGGACCGGGACTCTCTCCTACGAGCAGTACTTC. It is translated as CASSFGGTGTLSYEQYF.

The chain recombines TRBV6-6 with TRBJ2-7; 7 bases fit TRBD1. The V gene's germline CDR1 is MNHNY and CDR2 SVGAGI (reference sequence). CDR3 length: 13 residues. Trimming at V came to 5 bases and at J to 3 bases, leaving 4 bases not matched to a gene. Here the CDR3 reads CASSKGQNYEQYF. CDR3 coding DNA: TGTGCCAGCAGTAAGGGACAGAACTACGAGCAGTACTTC.

The chain recombines TRBV4-1 with TRBJ1-2; D remains ambiguous. Trimming removed 0 bases at V and 10 bases at J, with 18 bases between. Looked up from germline, CDR1 is MGHRA and CDR2 is YSYEKL. The CDR3 sequence is 15 residues long. In DNA, the CDR3 is TGCGCCAGCAGCCAAGAAGTAAGGCTAGTTTCCGACTACACCTTC. It codes for CASSQEVRLVSDYTF.

This chain connects TRBV2 to TRBJ2-7; D not certain. The CDR3 contains 13 residues. The germline gives CDR1 SNHLY, CDR2 FYNNEI. V lost 11 bases to trimming and J lost 0 bases, with 14 bases between them. The CDR3: CAALAQNSYEQYF. The CDR3 DNA follows: TGTGCCGCCCTGGCACAGAACTCCTACGAGCAGTACTTC. Full variable domain (missing parts from reference TRBV2 and TRBJ2-7): EPEVTQTPSHQVTQMGQEVILRCVPISNHLYFYWYRQILGQKVEFLVSFYNNEISEKSEIFDDQFSVERPDGSNFTLKIRSTKLEDSAMYFCAALAQNSYEQYFGPGTRLTVT.

The CDR3 protein is CAWNRGRGHSGYTF. In DNA, the CDR3 is TGTGCCTGGAATAGGGGCAGGGGGCATAGTGGCTACACCTTC. J is TRBJ1-2 and V is TRBV30; 8 bases are shared with TRBD1. This CDR3 is 14 amino acids long. The germline gives CDR1 GTSNPN, CDR2 SVGIG (reference sequence). Unmatched junction bases numbered 11, after V lost 4 bases and J lost 7 bases.

This rearrangement joins TRBV6-5 to TRBJ2-3, with 12 bases that match TRBD2. This CDR3 is built from 16 residues. Per germline, CDR1 MNHEY and CDR2 SVGAGI. V shed 4 bases and J 5 bases; nucleotides not matched to a gene: 7. The CDR3 loop is CASSSPRLAGEDTQYF. CDR3 in DNA: TGTGCCAGCAGTTCACCTAGACTAGCGGGAGAAGATACGCAGTATTTT.

The gene calls are TRBV2 and TRBJ2-7; D perhaps matches TRBD1 (6 bases). Germline assignment: CDR1 SNHLY and CDR2 FYNNEI. Trimming stripped 7 bases from V and 1 base from J, with 20 bases between. CDR3 length: 16 amino acids. In DNA, the CDR3 is TGTGCCAGCAAGTTAGGCTCAGGGGCGACTTCCTACGAGCAGTACTTC. Translation gives CASKLGSGATSYEQYF. Full variable domain (rest looked up from reference TRBV2 and TRBJ2-7): EPEVTQTPSHQVTQMGQEVILRCVPISNHLYFYWYRQILGQKVEFLVSFYNNEISEKSEIFDDQFSVERPDGSNFTLKIRSTKLEDSAMYFCASKLGSGATSYEQYFGPGTRLTVT.

The J gene is TRBJ1-1, the V gene TRBV14, with 9 nucleotides matching TRBD1. This CDR3 is built from 14 residues. The germline CDR1 and CDR2 sequences are SGHDN and FVKESK. Trimming removed 3 bases from V and 8 bases from J; junction bases left unmatched: 7. In DNA, the CDR3 is TGTGCCAGCAGCCAGAACCCCGGGACAGGGGAAGCTTTCTTT. Translation gives CASSQNPGTGEAFF.

The chain joins TRBV18 to TRBJ2-7; TRBD1 matches at 9 bases. Germline CDR1 and CDR2: KGHSH and LQKENI. The CDR3 has 14 residues. Trimming removed 2 bases from V and 5 bases from J; junction bases left unmatched: 4. The CDR3 DNA is TGTGCCAGCTCACCAAGGACAGGGGATCACGAGCAGTACTTC. This sequence encodes CASSPRTGDHEQYF.